This T cell receptor (beta chain) is from a study of T cell repertoires in cytomegalovirus infection. Across the whole study: A matching HLA type, together with CMV infection, was signaled by public TCR beta signatures. Study-level findings and limits: Predominance within the ex vivo response was attributable to HLA-C-restricted CMV-specific TCR beta clonotypes.

The CDR3 spans 16 residues. V was pared by 6 bases and J by 1 base, with 9 bases of the junction left unmatched. Germline CDR1 and CDR2: SGHAT and FQNNGV. This clonotype was found many times. Its target is unknown. TCRdb analysed the reads with MiXCR anew, one entry per CDR3 protein. The table includes over 100,000 distinct CDR3 sequences, about 9.5% detected once. This chain joins TRBV11-2 and TRBJ1-1; 9 nucleotides match TRBD1. This sequence was found in a human donor in good health (CMV status not recorded). Some clones in this sample may be carry-over from other donors' samples. Input material: PBMCs, sequenced either directly or after in vitro stimulation (not recorded which). CDR3 bases: TGTGCCAGCAGACACAGGGGGCGCGTAGGGAACACTGAAGCTTTCTTT. Translation: CASRHRGRVGNTEAFF.